This T cell receptor beta chain was observed in a study of shared clonotypes between healthy human individuals. Only in-frame clones appear in the TCRdb table, and some are missing; sequencing was by immunoSEQ multiplex PCR. The repertoire holds a few million clones, with around 94% as singletons. V lost 6 bases and J lost 3; bases outside the gene matches: 11. The CDR3 runs 15 residues. Germline CDR1 is MNHEY and CDR2 is SMNVEV (reference sequence). The sequenced sample consisted of naive CD4+ T cells sorted from blood. Subset indicated: CD45RA+ positively selected. This sequence was found in a man younger than 30 in good health. The rearrangement links TRBV27 to TRBJ2-7, with TRBD2 matching over 7 bases. The CDR3: CASSLMGDYLYEQYF. As DNA, the CDR3 is TGTGCCAGCAGCCTGATGGGGGACTACCTCTACGAGCAGTACTTC.